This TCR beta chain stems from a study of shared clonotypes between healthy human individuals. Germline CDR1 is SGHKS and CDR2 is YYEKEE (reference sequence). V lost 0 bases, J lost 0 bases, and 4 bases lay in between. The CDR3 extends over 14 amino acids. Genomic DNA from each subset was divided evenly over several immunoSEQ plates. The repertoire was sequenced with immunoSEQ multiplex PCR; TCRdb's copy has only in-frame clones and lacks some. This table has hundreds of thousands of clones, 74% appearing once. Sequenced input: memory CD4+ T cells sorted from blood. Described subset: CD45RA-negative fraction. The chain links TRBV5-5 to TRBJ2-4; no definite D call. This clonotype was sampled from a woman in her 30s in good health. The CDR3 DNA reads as TGTGCCAGCAGCTTGGGAGTAGCCAAAAACATTCAGTACTTC. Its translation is CASSLGVAKNIQYF.